These 21 T cell receptor beta chains originate from one sample sequenced in a study of cytomegalovirus exposure and HLA in healthy donors. It was with 60 Vbeta and 13 Jbeta primers that the PCR ran. Using immunoSEQ multiplex PCR, the repertoire was profiled, and TCRdb retains in-frame clones only, with some absent. There are roughly 120,000 clones in the sample; roughly 88% occur only once, and approximately 3% lies in the top ten. Sequencing used PBMCs. These receptors were obtained from a woman younger than 30 in good health and CMV-seropositive.

This rearrangement joins TRBV7-2 to TRBJ1-4, with 8 bases matching TRBD1. The CDR3 loop spans 13 amino acids. Germline CDR1 and CDR2: SGHTA and FQGNSA. DNA for the CDR3: TGTGCGAACCCCGGGACAGGAGATGAAAAACTGTTTTTT. It codes for CANPGTGDEKLFF.

CDR3 sequence: CASSLGVGDNYEQYF. The CDR3 DNA reads TGTGCCAGCAGCTTAGGAGTTGGGGACAACTACGAGCAGTACTTC. The genes are TRBV7-6 and TRBJ2-5; D is possibly TRBD1 (6 bases). The DNA end is more similar to TRBJ2-7, so the J call may be wrong. CDR1 and CDR2 from the germline V gene are SGHVS and FNYEAQ. CDR3 length: 15 residues.

The J gene is TRBJ1-1, the V gene TRBV28, with D possibly TRBD1 on 5 matching bases. Germline lookup yields CDR1 MDHEN and CDR2 SYDVKM. The CDR3 is 13 amino acids. Trimming cost V 7 bases and J 5 bases, with 14 bases left between them. The CDR3 loop reads CASNSQGWTEAFF. The DNA of the CDR3 is TGTGCCAGCAATTCGCAGGGTTGGACTGAAGCTTTCTTT.

This clone was seen only once. This chain joins TRBV6-5 and TRBJ1-6, with no clear D. The length of the CDR3 is 16 residues. V was pared by 0 bases and J by 10 bases, with 16 bases between. Germline-derived CDR1 and CDR2 are MNHEY and SVGAGI. CDR3 DNA sequence: TGTGCCAGCAGTTACTCGCATAGACAAGGTCGGTCACCCCTCCACTTT. Amino acids: CASSYSHRQGRSPLHF.

CDR3 DNA: TGCGCCAGCAGCATTTGGGCGAGCACAGATACGCAGTATTTT. This translates into CASSIWASTDTQYF. The chain has TRBV5-1 and TRBJ2-3; D gene unclear. The CDR3 runs 14 residues. V was shortened by 4 bases and J by 0 bases, with 9 bases between the two germline ends. CDR1 is SGHRS and CDR2 is YFSETQ in the germline V gene.

This sequence joins TRBV12-5 and TRBJ2-1; D call uncertain. Germline lookup yields CDR1 LGHNT and CDR2 FRNRAP. The CDR3 is 16 residues long. Trimming removed 0 bases at V and 3 bases at J, with 12 bases between. The CDR3, as DNA: TGTGCTAGTGGTTTGGTACCCCCGCAGGTCTACAATGAGCAGTTCTTC. This encodes CASGLVPPQVYNEQFF.

The chain couples TRBV6-4 to TRBJ2-6; no clear D. Per the germline V gene, CDR1 is MRHNA and CDR2 is SNTAGT. V lost 3 bases and J lost 4, with 7 bases in between. The CDR3 extends over 14 amino acids. CDR3 DNA sequence: TGTGCCAGCAGTGAAAGCCCCGGGGCCAACGTCCTGACTTTC. Amino acids: CASSESPGANVLTF.

The chain couples TRBV7-2 to TRBJ2-5; 8 bases are shared with TRBD2. The V gene end was trimmed by 5 bases and the J gene end by 5 bases; junction bases not matched to a gene: 10. CDR3 length: 15 amino acids. Per germline, CDR1 SGHTA and CDR2 FQGNSA. CDR3 protein: CASSPLLTSAETQYF. CDR3 sequence (DNA): TGTGCCAGCAGCCCCTTATTGACTAGCGCGGAGACCCAGTACTTC.

The gene calls are TRBV4-2 and TRBJ1-2; 7 bases fit TRBD1. J gave up 7 bases and V 0 bases, and 5 bases lay outside the gene matches. CDR3 length: 14 amino acids. CDR1 LGHNA and CDR2 YNFKEQ come from the germline V gene. CDR3 nucleotides: TGTGCCAGCAGCCAAGACGAGGGGGCAGGTGGCTACACCTTC. Amino acids: CASSQDEGAGGYTF.

The chain combines TRBV5-4 with TRBJ2-3; possibly TRBD2 for D (5 bases). The CDR3 runs 15 residues. V was pared by 0 bases and J by 2 bases, with 10 bases between. Per the germline V gene, CDR1 is SGHNT and CDR2 is YYREEE (reference sequence). CDR3 bases: TGTGCCAGCAGCTTGGGTCTAGCCCCCACAGATACGCAGTATTTT. It translates to CASSLGLAPTDTQYF.

J is TRBJ1-3 and V is TRBV7-3, with D hard to call. The CDR3 loop spans 13 amino acids. The germline gives CDR1 SGHTA, CDR2 FQGTGA. Trimming shortened V by 3 bases and J by 4 bases, and 7 bases separated the two germline ends. CDR3 in amino acids: CASSFGEGNTIYF. The CDR3 DNA sequence: TGTGCCAGCAGCTTCGGGGAGGGAAACACCATATATTTT.

CDR3 loop: CASGFRLRGTLTGELFF. CDR3 coding DNA: TGTGCTAGTGGTTTCCGACTTCGGGGAACCCTCACCGGGGAGCTGTTTTTT. The chain combines TRBV12-5 with TRBJ2-2; maybe TRBD2 (5 bases). The CDR3 has 17 residues. Per the germline V gene, CDR1 is LGHNT and CDR2 is FRNRAP. The V and J ends lost 3 bases and 4 bases respectively, with 18 bases between them.

The chain's CDR3 is CASSYSRENTEAFF. In DNA, the CDR3 is TGTGCCAGCAGTTACTCCCGGGAGAACACTGAAGCTTTCTTT. This chain uses TRBV6-6 with TRBJ1-1, with D hard to call. Looked up from germline, CDR1 is MNHNY and CDR2 is SVGAGI (reference sequence). Trimming removed 0 bases at V and 1 base at J, with 6 bases between. This CDR3 contains 14 residues.

This clone appeared once. V and J are TRBV5-1 and TRBJ2-3; D possibly corresponds to TRBD1 (6 bases). V gave up 0 bases and J gave up 1 base, with 9 bases separating them. The CDR3 sequence is 15 residues long. The germline gives CDR1 SGHRS, CDR2 YFSETQ. This CDR3 reads CASSLGTAGTDTQYF. In DNA, the CDR3 is TGCGCCAGCAGCTTGGGGACAGCCGGCACAGATACGCAGTATTTT.

Comment on this clone: Compared with germline, one end of the junction differs, possibly owing to a read error. The sample carries other DNA sequences with the same CDR3. The J gene is TRBJ1-1, the V gene TRBV6-1; D might be TRBD1 (6 bases). Per germline, CDR1 MNHNS and CDR2 SASEGT. The CDR3 runs to 14 residues. In nucleotides, the CDR3 is TGTGCCAGCATAAGGCCCGGACAGAACACTGAAGCCTTCTTT. It is translated as CASIRPGQNTEAFF.

The gene calls are TRBV14 and TRBJ2-3; TRBD2 matches 13 bases. Looked up from germline, CDR1 is SGHDN and CDR2 is FVKESK. The CDR3 length is 15 residues. V dropped 4 bases and J dropped 5; count of bases not matched to a gene: 3. For the CDR3, the DNA is TGTGCCAGCAGCCGACTAGCGGGGGGACTAGATACGCAGTATTTT. Protein sequence: CASSRLAGGLDTQYF.

The gene calls are TRBV11-2 and TRBJ1-1; D ambiguous. The CDR3 has 12 residues. V was cut by 4 bases and J by 7 bases, with 10 bases left in between. Germline V lookup: CDR1 SGHAT, CDR2 FQNNGV. The CDR3 nucleotides are TGTGCCAGCAGCTCCACGAGATTTGAAGCTTTCTTT. Translating gives CASSSTRFEAFF.

The rearrangement links TRBV30 to TRBJ1-6; 7 nucleotides align to TRBD1. The CDR3 loop spans 17 amino acids. The germline V gene has CDR1 GTSNPN and CDR2 SVGIG (reference sequence). Trimming removed 3 bases from V and 2 bases from J; junction bases left unmatched: 10. CDR3 coding DNA: TGTGCCTGGAGATTTGGTACGGGGACAGCCTATAATTCACCCCTCCACTTT. Amino acids: CAWRFGTGTAYNSPLHF.

V usage is TRBV6-1 and J usage is TRBJ2-3; 8 positions match TRBD2. This CDR3 contains 14 residues. Germline assignment: CDR1 MNHNS and CDR2 SASEGT. After removal of 8 bases from V and 0 bases from J, the junction contained 4 bases not matched to a gene. The CDR3 loop reads CASFASGSTDTQYF. The CDR3 DNA is TGTGCCAGCTTCGCTAGCGGGAGCACAGATACGCAGTATTTT.

The J gene is TRBJ2-1, the V gene TRBV29-1, with 8 bases identical to TRBD1. CDR1 and CDR2 (germline): SQVTM, ANQGSEA. The CDR3 consists of 15 residues. J was trimmed by 5 bases and V by 4 bases; bases with no gene match: 10. The CDR3 here is CSVGGFDRGDNEQFF. The CDR3 region has the DNA TGCAGCGTTGGAGGTTTCGACAGGGGAGACAATGAGCAGTTCTTC.

V is TRBV4-1 and J is TRBJ2-6, with 8 positions matching TRBD1. With V trimmed by 3 bases and J by 4 bases, 8 bases remained unmatched. The germline gives CDR1 MGHRA, CDR2 YSYEKL. The CDR3 has 17 amino acids. The CDR3 nucleotides are TGCGCCAGCAGCCACAGACCGACAGGGGACGGGGCCAACGTCCTGACTTTC. This gives the protein CASSHRPTGDGANVLTF.